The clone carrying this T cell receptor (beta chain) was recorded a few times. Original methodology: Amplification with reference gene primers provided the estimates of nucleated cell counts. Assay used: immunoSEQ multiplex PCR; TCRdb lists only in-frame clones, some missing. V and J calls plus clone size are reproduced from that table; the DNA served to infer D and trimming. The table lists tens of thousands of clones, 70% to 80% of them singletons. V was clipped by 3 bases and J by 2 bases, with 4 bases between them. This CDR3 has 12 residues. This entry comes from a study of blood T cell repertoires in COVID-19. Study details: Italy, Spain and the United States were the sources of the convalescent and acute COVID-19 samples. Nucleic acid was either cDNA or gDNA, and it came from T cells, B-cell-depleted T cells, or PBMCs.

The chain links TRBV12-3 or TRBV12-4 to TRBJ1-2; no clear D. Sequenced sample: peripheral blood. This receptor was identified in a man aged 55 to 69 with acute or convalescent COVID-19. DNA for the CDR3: TGTGCCAGCAGTTTCATCAACTATGGCTACACCTTC. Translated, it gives CASSFINYGYTF.